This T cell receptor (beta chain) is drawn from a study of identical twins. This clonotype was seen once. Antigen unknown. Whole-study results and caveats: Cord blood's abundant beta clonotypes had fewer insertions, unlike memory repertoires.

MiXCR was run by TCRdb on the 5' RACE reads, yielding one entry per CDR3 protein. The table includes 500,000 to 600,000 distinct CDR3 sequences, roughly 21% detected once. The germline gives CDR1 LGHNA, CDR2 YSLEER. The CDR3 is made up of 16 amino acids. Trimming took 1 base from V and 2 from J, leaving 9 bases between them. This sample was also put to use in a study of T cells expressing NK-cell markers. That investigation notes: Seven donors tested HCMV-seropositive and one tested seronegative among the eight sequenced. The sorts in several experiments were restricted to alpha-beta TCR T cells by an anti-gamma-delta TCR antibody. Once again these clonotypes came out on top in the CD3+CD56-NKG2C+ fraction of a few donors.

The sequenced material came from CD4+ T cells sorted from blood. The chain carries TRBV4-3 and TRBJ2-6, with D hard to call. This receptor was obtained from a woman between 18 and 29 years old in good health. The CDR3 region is CASSQVSTPGANVLTF. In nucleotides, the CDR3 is TGCGCCAGCAGCCAAGTTTCCACCCCTGGGGCCAACGTCCTGACTTTC.